This T cell receptor beta chain was recovered during a study of T cell responses to AZD1222 COVID-19 vaccine. Findings of the study overall: The sample set comprised mostly white British donors with more females, and clonal diversity was possibly underestimated. Baseline testing showed seropositivity in only six AZD1222 recipients.

Germline CDR1 is MGHRA and CDR2 is YSYEKL. CDR3 length equals 18 residues. The ends lost 1 base at V and 2 bases at J; junction bases unmatched: 9. As for this clone: Its antigen remains unidentified.

The table came from immunoSEQ multiplex PCR; TCRdb's copy has only in-frame clones and leaves some out. This table holds about 150,000 clones, 88% found once. This TCR was sampled from an adult who received the MenACWY meningococcal vaccine as a control. V is TRBV4-1 and J is TRBJ2-3; 10 nucleotides align to TRBD2. The sample here was peripheral blood, taken 28 days after the second dose of the MenACWY control vaccine. The chain's CDR3 is CASSQAFLAGAHTDTQYF. As DNA, the CDR3 is TGCGCCAGCAGCCAAGCATTTCTAGCGGGGGCCCACACAGATACGCAGTATTTT.